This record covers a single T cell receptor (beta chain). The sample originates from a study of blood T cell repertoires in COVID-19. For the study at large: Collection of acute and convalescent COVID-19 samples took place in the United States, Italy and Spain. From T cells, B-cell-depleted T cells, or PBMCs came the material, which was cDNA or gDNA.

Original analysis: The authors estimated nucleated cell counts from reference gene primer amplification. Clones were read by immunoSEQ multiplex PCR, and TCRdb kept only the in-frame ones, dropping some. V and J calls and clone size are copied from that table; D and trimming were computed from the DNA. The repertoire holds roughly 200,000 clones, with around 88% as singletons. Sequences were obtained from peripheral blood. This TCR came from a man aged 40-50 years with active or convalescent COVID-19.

CDR3 bases: TGTGCCTGGAACCAAGGGACAACGTACCAAGAGACCCAGTACTTC. Translation: CAWNQGTTYQETQYF. The J gene is TRBJ2-5, the V gene TRBV30, with D possibly TRBD1 on 6 matching bases. The germline V and J ends were trimmed by 4 bases and 0 bases, with 15 bases remaining between them. The CDR3 runs to 15 residues. Germline assignment: CDR1 GTSNPN and CDR2 SVGIG (reference sequence).